Listed below are T cell receptor beta chains from one sample, sequenced in a study of shared clonotypes between healthy human individuals. Repertoires were generated with immunoSEQ multiplex PCR, while TCRdb's copy carries only in-frame clones and drops some. The data hold about 2 million clones, with 85% to 95% observed a single time. Sequenced sample: naive CD4+ T cells sorted from blood. Receptors were obtained from a man aged 18 to 29 in good health. CDR3s include the opening cysteine and the closing phenylalanine or tryptophan. Fields, in order: D gene, V gene, clone size, J gene, CDR3 length, CDR3 DNA, CDR3 protein. The D gene is left open where the match is weak. Some rows have no size entry. The others give once, few or many, or a class for an expanded clone.

TRBD1,TRBV13,-,TRBJ2-2,14,TGTGCCAGCCTTCGACAGGGTGGCACCGGGGAGCTGTTTTTT,CASLRQGGTGELFF
-,TRBV5-1,few,TRBJ2-2,14,TGCGCCAGCAGCGTGGACGGATTCACCGGGGAGCTGTTTTTT,CASSVDGFTGELFF
-,TRBV29-1,-,TRBJ1-5,15,TGCAGCGGTCCGAAGGGCAGGGGCATTAAGCAGCCCCAGCATTTT,CSGPKGRGIKQPQHF
TRBD2,TRBV18,-,TRBJ2-5,16,TGTGCCAGCTCACCTGGACTAGCGGGGGCCCAAGAGACCCAGTACTTC,CASSPGLAGAQETQYF
-,TRBV4-1,-,TRBJ1-1,18,TGCGCCAGCAGCCAAGTTTCAGGCAGGGGAGGAGCGAACACTGAAGCTTTCTTT,CASSQVSGRGGANTEAFF
TRBD1,TRBV4-1,-,TRBJ2-7,17,TGCGCCAGCAGCCTAGACCGGGACAGGGGCTCCTCCTACGAGCAGTACTTC,CASSLDRDRGSSYEQYF
-,TRBV4-1,-,TRBJ1-5,17,TGCGCCAGCAGCCAAGATCCAGACTTTCATAGCAATCAGCCCCAGCATTTT,CASSQDPDFHSNQPQHF
TRBD1,TRBV29-1,-,TRBJ1-3,12,TGCAGCGCCCGGACAGGCGGAAACACCATATATTTT,CSARTGGNTIYF
-,TRBV4-1,-,TRBJ2-7,15,TGCGCCAGCAGCCAAGAAGGGCAGGGGAGCCTCGAGCAGTACTTC,CASSQEGQGSLEQYF
-,TRBV28,-,TRBJ1-2,13,TGTGCCAGCAGGACGCGGACCGGGTCTGGCTACACCTTC,CASRTRTGSGYTF
TRBD1,TRBV30,-,TRBJ2-1,15,TGTGCCTGGAGTGTCGGGACAGGGGGGTACAATGAGCAGTTCTTC,CAWSVGTGGYNEQFF
TRBD2,TRBV5-1,-,TRBJ2-2,19,TGCGCCAGCAGCCTAACGGGACTAGCGGGTTCCGCGAACACCGGGGAGCTGTTTTTT,CASSLTGLAGSANTGELFF
-,TRBV10-3,-,TRBJ2-7,14,TGTGCCATCAGTGAGTCTCCGACTACCTACGAACAGTACTTC,CAISESPTTYEQYF
TRBD1,TRBV10-3,-,TRBJ1-1,13,TGTGCCACGCGGACAGGGGGGAACACTGAAGCTTTCTTT,CATRTGGNTEAFF
TRBD1,TRBV4-1,-,TRBJ1-6,15,TGCGCCAGCAGCCAACCAGGACAGGCCCCTTCAACCCTCCACTTT,CASSQPGQAPSTLHF
-,TRBV7-9,-,TRBJ1-4,13,TGTGCCAGCAGCTTAGATCAGGGAGGGGGACTGTTTTTT,CASSLDQGGGLFF
TRBD1,TRBV5-4,once,TRBJ1-1,15,TGTGCCAGCAGCTCGCCGGGACAGGGGATTTCCGAAGCTTTCTTT,CASSSPGQGISEAFF
-,TRBV27,-,TRBJ1-1,14,TGTGCCAGCAGTTTATCCTCAACGTACACTGAAGCTTTCTTT,CASSLSSTYTEAFF
TRBD1,TRBV18,-,TRBJ1-1,13,TGTGCCAGCAAGGGACAGGGGAACACTGAAGCTTTCTTT,CASKGQGNTEAFF
-,TRBV4-3,-,TRBJ1-2,14,TGCGCCAGCAGCCAAGCCATATTGGACTATGGCTACACCTTC,CASSQAILDYGYTF
-,TRBV5-6,-,TRBJ1-2,17,TGTGCCAGCAGCCCCACTACGTGGGGTCTCCTAAACTATGGCTACACCTTC,CASSPTTWGLLNYGYTF
-,TRBV7-2,-,TRBJ2-1,11,TGTGCCAGCAGCTTTTTTGATGAGCAGTTCTTC,CASSFFDEQFF
-,TRBV7-2,-,TRBJ1-6,14,TGTGCCAGCAGCTTAGATCAGGGTAATTCACCCCTCCACTTT,CASSLDQGNSPLHF
-,TRBV30,-,TRBJ1-2,12,TGTGCCTGGAGTGTAATCTGGTCTGGCTACACCTTC,CAWSVIWSGYTF
-,TRBV6-1,-,TRBJ1-2,14,TGTGCCAGCAGTGAAGTCCCGGGGGCGGGTGGCTACACCTTC,CASSEVPGAGGYTF
-,TRBV6-1,once,TRBJ2-7,13,TGTGCCAGCTGCGTGGCGAAAAGCTACGAGCAGTACTTC,CASCVAKSYEQYF
TRBD1,TRBV6-5,-,TRBJ1-1,13,TGTGCCAGCAGTTACTCCAGAGACAGGGGGGCTTTCTTT,CASSYSRDRGAFF
-,TRBV13,-,TRBJ2-6,17,TGTGCCAGCAGCAACCGGAACAGGGTCCCTGGGGCCAACGTCCTGACTTTC,CASSNRNRVPGANVLTF
-,TRBV7-6,-,TRBJ2-7,15,TGTGCCAGCAGCGGACAAGAAGGGGATAACTACGAGCAGTACTTC,CASSGQEGDNYEQYF
-,TRBV5-1,-,TRBJ2-7,14,TGCGCCAGCAGAACAGGGTGGCCTGGGTACGAGCAGTACTTC,CASRTGWPGYEQYF
-,TRBV7-7,-,TRBJ2-5,13,TGTGCTAGCAGCTTAAGTCCCGGGAAGACCCAGTACTTC,CASSLSPGKTQYF
-,TRBV5-6,-,TRBJ2-4,16,TGTGCCAGCAGCTTTTATAGTATCCTAGCCAAAAACATTCAGTACTTC,CASSFYSILAKNIQYF
-,TRBV18,-,TRBJ1-5,13,TGTGCCAGCTCACCGGGCAGCAATCAGCCCCAGCATTTT,CASSPGSNQPQHF
-,TRBV13,-,TRBJ2-7,13,TGTGCCAGCAGCTTAGAGAGCTCCTACGAGCAGTACTTC,CASSLESSYEQYF
-,TRBV9,-,TRBJ2-5,15,TGTGCCAGCAGCCCGGGCGCGGTTGGGCTGGAGACCCAGTACTTC,CASSPGAVGLETQYF
TRBD1,TRBV10-3,-,TRBJ1-5,15,TGTGCCATCAGTGAGTCCCAACAGGGGTATCAGCCCCAGCATTTT,CAISESQQGYQPQHF
-,TRBV5-5,-,TRBJ2-7,14,TGTGCCAGCAGCTTGTTAGGACACCCCCAGGAGCAGTACTTC,CASSLLGHPQEQYF
-,TRBV6-6,-,TRBJ2-5,12,TGTGCTACCGCCCCCGGTCAAGAGACCCAGTACTTC,CATAPGQETQYF
-,TRBV5-4,-,TRBJ1-4,14,TGTGCCAGCAGCTTGCAGGGATCGGGTGAAAAACTGTTTTTT,CASSLQGSGEKLFF
-,TRBV7-8,-,TRBJ1-1,15,TGTGCCAGCAGCCTTGTTGACATAACGAACACTGAAGCTTTCTTT,CASSLVDITNTEAFF
-,TRBV6-5,-,TRBJ2-7,14,TGTGCCAGCAGCAACACCGGTTTGTCCTACGAGCAGTACTTC,CASSNTGLSYEQYF
TRBD2,TRBV19,-,TRBJ2-7,15,TGTGCCAGTAGTAAGACTAGCGGGAGTTTTGACGAGCAGTACTTC,CASSKTSGSFDEQYF
TRBD2,TRBV6-1,once,TRBJ2-7,13,TGTGCCAGCAGCTTAGCGGGATCTTACGAGCAGTACTTC,CASSLAGSYEQYF
-,TRBV6-5,-,TRBJ1-1,13,TGTGCCAGCAGTCGCACGACGGTCACTGAAGCTTTCTTT,CASSRTTVTEAFF
TRBD2,TRBV7-2,-,TRBJ2-3,16,TGTGCCAGCAGCTTAGGACGGGAGGGAATAACAGATACGCAGTATTTT,CASSLGREGITDTQYF
-,TRBV30,-,TRBJ1-2,12,TGTGCCTGGAGCCCAGGGGAATATGGCTACACCTTC,CAWSPGEYGYTF
TRBD2,TRBV5-1,-,TRBJ2-1,15,TGCGCCAGCAGCATTGGACTAGCGGGAGACGGTGAGCAGTTCTTC,CASSIGLAGDGEQFF
-,TRBV4-1,-,TRBJ1-1,19,TGCGCCAGCAGCCAAGGGATGTTTGGGCAGGTGGGCGGGAACACTGAAGCTTTCTTT,CASSQGMFGQVGGNTEAFF
-,TRBV11-2,-,TRBJ2-5,15,TGTGCCAGCAGGTGGACGAGTCAGGCGGCGGAGACCCAGTACTTC,CASRWTSQAAETQYF
TRBD1,TRBV6-5,-,TRBJ2-2,15,TGTGCCAGCAGTCGGCTAGGGGGCGGCACCGGGGAGCTGTTTTTT,CASSRLGGGTGELFF
-,TRBV19,-,TRBJ2-2,15,TGTGCCAGTAGTTTAACACTGCCGAACACCGGGGAGCTGTTTTTT,CASSLTLPNTGELFF
-,TRBV2,-,TRBJ1-5,15,TGTGCCAGCAGTGAAGAGCGGGGGGGCAATCAGCCCCAGCATTTT,CASSEERGGNQPQHF